The 32 T cell receptor beta chains listed next were all sequenced from one sample in a study of T cells in Graves' hyperthyroidism and ophthalmopathy. What was amplified from RNA transcripts were TCR beta CDR3 regions. The TCR CDR3 was amplified in a first-round RT-PCR using the HTBI primer set. Using its own MiXCR run on the multiplex PCR reads, TCRdb lists one record per CDR3 protein. The sample carries 500,000 to 600,000 distinct CDR3 sequences, 40% to 50% recorded once. The source material was peripheral blood or thyroid tissue (not recorded which). Receptor source: an adult woman with Graves' disease, either hyperthyroidism or ophthalmopathy (not recorded which).

This clonotype showed up just a few times. The chain joins TRBV5-1 to TRBJ2-7; TRBD2 aligns across 8 bases. The germline V gene has CDR1 SGHRS and CDR2 YFSETQ. Trimming cost V 6 bases and J 7 bases; bases outside gene matches: 12. The length of the CDR3 is 14 residues. The CDR3: CASKAGGLHHEQYF. The CDR3 nucleotides read TGCGCCAGCAAGGCGGGGGGCCTTCACCATGAGCAGTACTTC.

CDR3 amino acids: CASKAGTALHEQYF. DNA of the CDR3: TGCGCCAGCAAAGCCGGGACGGCCCTTCACGAGCAGTACTTC. The chain carries TRBV10-2 and TRBJ2-7, with D possibly being TRBD1 or TRBD2 (5 bases each). The CDR3 is 14 amino acids. Germline loops: CDR1 WSHSY, CDR2 SAAADI. V was pared by 7 bases and J by 5 bases, with 18 bases between.

The genes are TRBV10-3 and TRBJ2-7, with 9 nucleotides matching TRBD1. The V gene's germline CDR1 is ENHRY and CDR2 SYGVKD. The J segment lost 4 bases and the V segment lost 6 bases, leaving 10 bases of the junction unmatched. The CDR3 contains 15 residues. CDR3 sequence: CAIRSDRGTVYEQYF. CDR3 bases: TGTGCCATCAGGTCGGACAGGGGAACAGTGTACGAGCAGTACTTC.

At least ten counts were recorded for this clonotype. V and J are TRBV2 and TRBJ2-2, with 8 bases that match TRBD1. V lost 7 bases to trimming and J lost 6 bases; unmatched junction nucleotides: 4. Germline lookup yields CDR1 SNHLY and CDR2 FYNNEI. The CDR3 consists of 13 residues. The CDR3 DNA reads as TGTGCCAGCACTAACAGGGGGGCCGGGGAGCTGTTTTTT. Residues: CASTNRGAGELFF.

The CDR3 sequence: CASRPGWREQYF. The CDR3 region has the DNA TGTGCCAGCCGACCCGGGTGGCGCGAGCAGTACTTC. The genes are TRBV2 and TRBJ2-7, with D unclear. The CDR3 covers 12 residues. CDR1 is SNHLY and CDR2 is FYNNEI in the germline V gene. With 8 bases removed from V and 6 bases from J, the gap between germline ends came to 14 bases. Filled out from reference TRBV2 and TRBJ2-7, the complete variable domain reads EPEVTQTPSHQVTQMGQEVILRCVPISNHLYFYWYRQILGQKVEFLVSFYNNEISEKSEIFDDQFSVERPDGSNFTLKIRSTKLEDSAMYFCASRPGWREQYFGPGTRLTVT.

A few counts support this clonotype. The chain has TRBV20-1 and TRBJ2-7; 11 nucleotides agree with TRBD1. Germline V gene lookup returns CDR1 DFQATT and CDR2 SNEGSKA (reference sequence). The CDR3 loop spans 15 amino acids. J was trimmed by 3 bases and V by 6 bases; bases with no gene match: 10. The chain's CDR3 is CSATGGTGGIYEQYF. For the CDR3, the DNA is TGCAGTGCGACGGGGGGGACAGGGGGAATCTACGAGCAGTACTTC.

The V and J genes are TRBV7-9 and TRBJ2-7, with D perhaps given as TRBD1 or TRBD2 (5 bases each). V was shortened by 5 bases and J by 2 bases, with 16 bases between the two germline ends. The CDR3 loop spans 15 amino acids. Germline lookup yields CDR1 SEHNR and CDR2 FQNEAQ (reference sequence). In DNA, the CDR3 is TGTGCCAGCAGCCCCCGGGGCCCCGCTACCTACGAGCAGTACTTC. Translating gives CASSPRGPATYEQYF.

This clonotype occurred many times. This rearrangement joins TRBV6-2 or TRBV6-3 to TRBJ2-5; D is uncertain. The CDR3 is 12 residues long. Germline V gives CDR1 MNHEY, CDR2 SVGEGT. Trimming shortened V by 5 bases and J by 2 bases, and 6 bases separated the two germline ends. The CDR3 nucleotides are TGTGCCAGCAGTCCCGTACAAGAGACCCAGTACTTC. Encoded protein: CASSPVQETQYF.

This clonotype was detected many times. This chain's CDR3 is CSGGVGGTEKLFF. CDR3 sequence (DNA): TGCAGCGGGGGGGTCGGGGGTACTGAAAAACTGTTTTTT. J is TRBJ1-4 and V is TRBV29-1; D is possibly TRBD1 (5 bases). Trimming stripped 7 bases from V and 7 bases from J, with 16 bases between. The CDR3 sequence is 13 residues long. Looked up from germline, CDR1 is SQVTM and CDR2 is ANQGSEA.

The rearrangement joins TRBV29-1 to TRBJ2-1; no clear D. Germline CDR1 reads SQVTM; CDR2 reads ANQGSEA. The CDR3 length is 11 residues. V gave up 7 bases and J gave up 8 bases, with 12 bases separating them. CDR3 region: CSAEAFDEQFF. CDR3 nucleotide sequence: TGCAGCGCCGAAGCGTTCGATGAGCAGTTCTTC.

This chain joins TRBV12-3 or TRBV12-4 and TRBJ1-2, with D uncertain. V lost 6 bases and J lost 6, with 17 bases in between. The CDR3 extends over 14 amino acids. CDR3 in amino acids: CASSTPTADDGYTF. CDR3 nucleotides: TGTGCCAGCAGCACGCCAACGGCGGACGATGGCTACACCTTC.

CDR3 amino acids: CASLEEPSYTEAFF. The DNA of the CDR3 is TGTGCCAGCTTGGAAGAGCCTTCTTACACTGAAGCTTTCTTT. V and J are TRBV6-6 and TRBJ1-1; D unclear. The CDR3 extends over 14 amino acids. V shed 8 bases and J shed 3 bases, with 16 bases lying between them. The germline gives CDR1 MNHNY, CDR2 SVGAGI (reference sequence).

This clonotype was seen ten or more times. This rearrangement joins TRBV10-1 to TRBJ2-5; 8 positions match TRBD2. Trimming at V came to 0 bases and at J to 4 bases, leaving 4 bases not matched to a gene. CDR1 and CDR2 (germline): WNHNN, SYGVQD (reference sequence). This CDR3 region has 15 residues. CDR3 nucleotides: TGCGCCAGCAGTGAGTCAATAGCGGGAACAGAGACCCAGTACTTC. As protein: CASSESIAGTETQYF.

The J gene is TRBJ1-1, the V gene TRBV20-1, with D tentatively TRBD1 (5 bases). The CDR3 is 13 amino acids. The V end lost 6 bases, the J end lost 4 bases, and 15 bases lay between the germline ends. Germline assignment: CDR1 DFQATT and CDR2 SNEGSKA (reference sequence). The CDR3 DNA reads as TGCAGTGCCCCGGACATGGGCGGCACTGAAGCTTTCTTT. It specifies CSAPDMGGTEAFF.

Concerning this clonotype: A much larger clonotype is one base distant, so this may be a read error. DNA for the CDR3: TGTGCCAGCAGTTACCGGCCGGGAGAGACCGAGTACTTC. Protein: CASSYRPGETEYF. J is TRBJ2-5 and V is TRBV6-6; TRBD2 is a possible D gene (6 bases). The CDR3 has 13 residues. Germline loops: CDR1 MNHNY, CDR2 SVGAGI (reference sequence).

This chain uses TRBV10-1 with TRBJ1-5; D possibly corresponds to TRBD1 (5 bases). The CDR3 extends over 20 amino acids. Trimming cost V 0 bases and J 2 bases, with 23 bases left between them. Germline V CDR1 and CDR2: WNHNN, SYGVQD (reference sequence). The CDR3 DNA reads as TGCGCCAGCAGTGAGTCTCTTGTGGGTGTACAGGTTCTCGGCAATCAGCCCCAGCATTTT. This sequence encodes CASSESLVGVQVLGNQPQHF.

The chain uses TRBV15 and TRBJ2-7; D ambiguous. The CDR3 extends over 12 amino acids. Per the germline V gene, CDR1 is LNHNV and CDR2 is YYDKDF (reference sequence). The V and J ends lost 0 bases and 8 bases respectively, with 8 bases between them. DNA for the CDR3: TGTGCCACCAGCAGAGACCGTGGACAGCAGTACTTC. Translating gives CATSRDRGQQYF. Variable domain in full (rest from reference TRBV15 and TRBJ2-7): DAMVIQNPRYQVTQFGKPVTLSCSQTLNHNVMYWYQQKSSQAPKLLFHYYDKDFNNEADTPDNFQSRRPNTSFCFLDIRSPGLGDTAMYLCATSRDRGQQYFGPGTRLTVT.

This chain connects TRBV25-1 to TRBJ2-5, with a tentative D call TRBD2 (6 bases). The germline V and J ends were trimmed by 1 base and 7 bases, with 13 bases remaining between them. Germline CDR1 is MGHDK and CDR2 is SYGVNS. There are 14 residues in the CDR3. This CDR3 reads CASSESLPGGTQYF. CDR3 DNA: TGTGCCAGCAGTGAATCCCTGCCCGGGGGGACCCAGTACTTC.

This clonotype has at least ten counts. One junction end does not reproduce the germline sequence, and a read error may be involved. The chain joins TRBV7-9 to TRBJ1-2, with D possibly matching TRBD1 (5 bases). Germline assignment: CDR1 SEHNR and CDR2 FQNEAQ (reference sequence). CDR3 length equals 13 residues. CDR3: CASSLGLNYGYTF. Here the CDR3 DNA reads TGTGCCAGTAGCTTGGGACTTAACTATGGCTACACCTTC.

As for this clonotype: A much larger clone differs by one base, so this may be a read error. The chain carries TRBV6-1 and TRBJ1-5, with TRBD1 matching over 7 bases. The V gene's germline CDR1 is MNHNS and CDR2 SASEGT. The CDR3 consists of 16 residues. CDR3 loop: CASSDGTVYSNQPRHF. For the CDR3, the DNA is TGTGCCAGCAGTGACGGGACAGTTTATAGCAATCAGCCCCGGCATTTT.

To note about this clonotype: A single base separates this from a much larger clone, so it may be a read error. The chain recombines TRBV10-3 with TRBJ2-2, with no clear D. Trimming shortened V by 5 bases and J by 3 bases, and 10 bases separated the two germline ends. CDR3 length: 14 residues. CDR1 and CDR2 (germline): ENHRY, SYGVKD. The CDR3, as DNA: TGTGCCATCAGTCCCGATGGGGACACCGGGGAGCTGTTTTTT. Its protein is CAISPDGDTGELFF.

The chain employs TRBV12-3 or TRBV12-4 and TRBJ1-2; 7 nucleotides match TRBD1. There are 16 residues in the CDR3. The V segment lost 3 bases and the J segment 7 bases; nucleotides outside the gene matches: 14. This CDR3 is CASSLYRGTGFFGYTF. In nucleotides, the CDR3 is TGTGCCAGCAGTTTGTACAGGGGCACGGGCTTCTTTGGCTACACCTTC.

This clonotype was found many times. A much larger clone lies a single base off, so this may be a read error. V gene TRBV6-5 combines with J gene TRBJ1-3; D is undetermined. CDR1 MNHEY and CDR2 SVGAGI come from the germline V gene. This CDR3 has 12 residues. V lost 6 bases to trimming and J lost 1 base, with 4 bases between them. For the CDR3, the DNA is TGTGCCAGCAGGGGGTCTGGAAACACCATATATTTT. Encoded protein: CASRGSGNTIYF.

This clonotype was counted between two and nine times. The chain carries TRBV7-2 and TRBJ1-2, with 9 bases that match TRBD1. The length of the CDR3 is 13 residues. CDR1 SGHTA and CDR2 FQGNSA come from the germline V gene. V lost 5 bases, J lost 7 bases, and 5 bases stayed unmatched. CDR3 sequence: CASSTGQGLGYTF. CDR3 nucleotides: TGTGCCAGCAGCACGGGACAGGGTCTTGGCTACACCTTC.

Of note for this clonotype: Germline is not matched at one junction end, which may reflect a read error. This rearrangement joins TRBV29-1 to TRBJ1-1; TRBD1 matches 10 bases. The CDR3 contains 14 residues. Germline V lookup: CDR1 SQVTM, CDR2 ANQGSEA. CDR3 sequence: CSVGTGGRYTEVFF. The CDR3 DNA is TGCAGCGTTGGGACAGGGGGTCGGTACACTGAAGTTTTCTTT.

CDR3 in DNA: TGTGCCAGCAGCTTCGGAGGGTTGACTGAAGCTTTCTTT. Protein product: CASSFGGLTEAFF. This sequence joins TRBV7-3 and TRBJ1-1; D not resolved. Germline CDR1 and CDR2: SGHTA and FQGTGA. This CDR3 has 13 residues. V was shortened by 3 bases and J by 5 bases, with 10 bases between the two germline ends.

This clonotype was found once. The chain joins TRBV20-1 to TRBJ1-5, with 7 bases fitting TRBD1. Per germline, CDR1 DFQATT and CDR2 SNEGSKA (reference sequence). J gave up 0 bases and V 1 base, and 6 bases lay outside the gene matches. This CDR3 spans 16 amino acids. CDR3: CSARAGTAYSNQPQHF. CDR3 DNA sequence: TGCAGTGCTAGAGCCGGGACAGCCTATAGCAATCAGCCCCAGCATTTT.

About this clonotype itself: A much more abundant neighbour one base away suggests this may be a read error. The chain is built from TRBV20-1 and TRBJ1-4; maybe TRBD1 (5 bases). Germline CDR1 is DFQATT and CDR2 is SNEGSKA (reference sequence). The length of the CDR3 is 14 residues. The chain's CDR3 is CSARDPGRTEKLLF. As DNA, the CDR3 is TGCAGTGCTAGAGATCCAGGGAGAACTGAAAAACTGCTTTTT.

This chain links TRBV14 with TRBJ2-2; tentatively, D is TRBD1 (6 bases). This CDR3 is 14 amino acids long. Germline-derived CDR1 and CDR2 are SGHDN and FVKESK. The germline V and J ends were trimmed by 2 bases and 5 bases, with 9 bases remaining between them. The CDR3 DNA reads as TGTGCCAGCAGCCAACTCAGGGGAACCGGGGAGCTGTTTTTT. It specifies CASSQLRGTGELFF.

This clonotype was detected ten times or more. This sequence joins TRBV29-1 and TRBJ1-5; unclear D gene. Between the trimmed V and J ends, which lost 7 bases and 4 bases, there was a span of 11 bases. The CDR3 runs to 12 residues. From germline, CDR1 is SQVTM and CDR2 ANQGSEA. CDR3 amino acids: CSATWGNQPQHF. In nucleotides, the CDR3 is TGCAGCGCCACGTGGGGAAATCAGCCCCAGCATTTT.

The table lists this clonotype with many counts. The gene calls are TRBV20-1 and TRBJ1-1; weak D call: TRBD1 (5 bases). The CDR3 sequence is 13 residues long. V was trimmed by 6 bases and J by 3 bases, leaving 14 bases between them. Germline lookup yields CDR1 DFQATT and CDR2 SNEGSKA (reference sequence). The CDR3: CSAKGNRDTEAFF. DNA of the CDR3: TGCAGTGCCAAGGGGAACCGGGACACTGAAGCTTTCTTT.

On this clonotype itself: The junction shows a germline mismatch at one end, possibly a read error. This CDR3 is CASSQGRGGRNTGELFF. In DNA, the CDR3 is TGTGCCAGCAGTCAAGGTCGAGGAGGGCGGAACACCGGGGAGCTGTTTTTT. The chain joins TRBV14 to TRBJ2-2; maybe TRBD2 (6 bases). This CDR3 is built from 17 residues. Per germline, CDR1 SGHDN and CDR2 FVKESK.